These 31 T cell receptor beta chains were sequenced from one sample in a study of T cells in Graves' hyperthyroidism and ophthalmopathy. RNA transcripts were the template for amplifying TCR beta CDR3 regions. Researchers ran a first-round RT-PCR on the TCR CDR3 using the HTBI primer set. Via MiXCR, TCRdb re-called the multiplex PCR reads, giving one row per CDR3 protein. The sample lists a few hundred thousand distinct CDR3 sequences; approximately 18% were seen once. The sequenced sample consisted of blood. These receptors were collected from a woman aged 40 to 55 with Graves' ophthalmopathy.

Many counts were recorded for this clonotype. The rearrangement joins TRBV6-1 to TRBJ2-2; D is undetermined. From germline, CDR1 is MNHNS and CDR2 SASEGT. The ends were cut back, 5 bases at V and 5 bases at J, with 6 bases in the middle. This CDR3 spans 12 amino acids. CDR3 DNA: TGTGCCAGCAGTAGAGGTACCGGGGAGCTGTTTTTT. It codes for CASSRGTGELFF.

This clonotype was counted many times. The chain is built from TRBV28 and TRBJ2-5; TRBD2 matches at 9 bases. The CDR3 loop spans 16 amino acids. The V gene's germline CDR1 is MDHEN and CDR2 SYDVKM. After removal of 5 bases from V and 5 bases from J, the junction contained 12 bases not matched to a gene. Written as DNA, the CDR3 is TGTGCCAGCAGTCGGGGCCTAGGACTAGCGCAGGAGACCCAGTACTTC. It yields the protein CASSRGLGLAQETQYF.

This clonotype was detected ten times or more. The chain joins TRBV5-1 to TRBJ2-7; 7 nucleotides align to TRBD1. V was clipped by 3 bases and J by 1 base; unmatched bases: 10. Germline V CDR1 and CDR2: SGHRS, YFSETQ. There are 16 residues in the CDR3. The CDR3 is CASSWETGMSSYEQYF. Written as DNA, the CDR3 is TGCGCCAGCAGCTGGGAGACAGGGATGTCTTCCTACGAGCAGTACTTC.

To note about this clonotype: Just one base apart from a much larger clone, this may be a read error. The chain employs TRBV12-3 or TRBV12-4 and TRBJ2-7; TRBD2 might be the D (6 bases). The CDR3 spans 14 residues. The DNA of the CDR3 is TGTACCAGCAGCATAGGGCGGGAAGTCTACGAGCAGTACTTC. Its protein is CTSSIGREVYEQYF.

This clonotype was recorded many times. The chain joins TRBV5-1 to TRBJ1-2; a possible D gene is TRBD1 (5 bases). V lost 0 bases and J 2 bases, leaving 11 bases between the germline ends. Germline-derived CDR1 and CDR2 are SGHRS and YFSETQ. The CDR3 totals 15 residues. CDR3 amino acids: CASSLGTQGNYGYTF. CDR3 DNA: TGCGCCAGCAGCTTGGGAACCCAGGGAAACTATGGCTACACCTTC. The whole variable domain, remainder taken from reference TRBV5-1 and TRBJ1-2, is KAGVTQTPRYLIKTRGQQVTLSCSPISGHRSVSWYQQTPGQGLQFLFEYFSETQRNKGNFPGRFSGRQFSNSRSEMNVSTLELGDSALYLCASSLGTQGNYGYTFGSGTRLTVV.

Only a few counts were recorded for this clonotype. J is TRBJ2-2 and V is TRBV19, with D possibly TRBD1 on 6 matching bases. Trimming took off 5 bases at V and 4 bases at J, with 14 bases between the two ends. The CDR3 has 15 amino acids. Germline V gene data show CDR1 as LNHDA and CDR2 as SQIVND (reference sequence). CDR3 in amino acids: CASSDYWGRTGELFF. The CDR3 DNA reads TGTGCCAGTAGTGATTATTGGGGGCGCACCGGGGAGCTGTTTTTT.

This rearrangement joins TRBV6-1 to TRBJ1-1, with D possibly TRBD1 on 5 matching bases. This CDR3 region has 15 residues. V lost 2 bases, J lost 1 base, and 11 bases lay in between. The V gene's germline CDR1 is MNHNS and CDR2 SASEGT. CDR3 region: CASSEPGRPNTEAFF. The CDR3 DNA is TGTGCCAGCAGTGAACCAGGGCGACCGAACACTGAAGCTTTCTTT.

This clonotype was seen repeatedly, ten times or more. The chain has TRBV12-5 and TRBJ1-2; the D is unclear. The CDR3 runs to 15 residues. Germline values: CDR1 LGHNT, CDR2 FRNRAP. Trimming pared 1 base from V and 0 bases from J, leaving 9 bases between. CDR3 sequence: CASGLGHVPNYGYTF. CDR3 sequence (DNA): TGTGCTAGTGGTTTGGGACATGTGCCTAACTATGGCTACACCTTC.

There are many counts of this clonotype. This sequence joins TRBV6-1 and TRBJ1-6; no reliable D call. The CDR3 length is 14 residues. CDR1 is MNHNS, CDR2 SASEGT, per germline. Trimming stripped 7 bases from V and 7 bases from J, with 14 bases between. Here the CDR3 reads CASNLGGGNSPLHF. DNA of the CDR3: TGTGCCAGCAACCTGGGAGGCGGGAATTCACCCCTCCACTTT.

The chain couples TRBV4-1 to TRBJ2-7, with TRBD1 matching over 7 bases. V was clipped by 1 base and J by 2 bases; unmatched bases: 11. Germline CDR1 reads MGHRA; CDR2 reads YSYEKL. The CDR3 is made up of 17 amino acids. The CDR3: CASSQGGPGQLTYEQYF. CDR3 DNA sequence: TGCGCCAGCAGCCAAGGGGGGCCGGGACAGCTCACCTACGAGCAGTACTTC.

Many counts were recorded for this clonotype. V gene TRBV7-8 combines with J gene TRBJ2-7; the D is unclear. Germline assignment: CDR1 SGHVS and CDR2 FQNEAQ. This CDR3 has 14 amino acids. Trimming removed 1 base at V and 2 bases at J, with 9 bases between. As DNA, the CDR3 is TGTGCCAGCAGCTTAGGGCGGTTTACCTACGAGCAGTACTTC. Translating it yields CASSLGRFTYEQYF.

CDR3 region: CASSPTRANGEAFF. The DNA of the CDR3 is TGTGCCAGCTCACCAACCCGGGCCAACGGGGAGGCTTTCTTT. This chain uses TRBV18 with TRBJ1-1; no clear D gene. The V end lost 2 bases, the J end lost 11 bases, and 18 bases lay between the germline ends. Germline V gene data show CDR1 as KGHSH and CDR2 as LQKENI. The CDR3 covers 14 residues.

In its sample, this clonotype was seen many times. The chain recombines TRBV11-1 with TRBJ2-7, with a tentative D call TRBD1 (5 bases). Germline V lookup: CDR1 SGHAT, CDR2 FQDESV (reference sequence). This CDR3 region has 15 residues. The germline V and J ends were trimmed by 1 base and 5 bases, with 15 bases remaining between them. The CDR3 DNA sequence: TGTGCCAGCAGCTTAGACAGGACGACCGTCGACGAGCAGTACTTC. Residues: CASSLDRTTVDEQYF. Using reference TRBV11-1 and TRBJ2-7 for the parts outside the CDR3, the full variable domain is EAEVAQSPRYKITEKSQAVAFWCDPISGHATLYWYRQILGQGPELLVQFQDESVVDDSQLPKDRFSAERLKGVDSTLKIQPAELGDSAMYLCASSLDRTTVDEQYFGPGTRLTVT.

This clonotype appeared many times. The chain links TRBV19 to TRBJ1-1, with 10 bases lining up with TRBD1. The CDR3 totals 14 residues. Germline loops: CDR1 LNHDA, CDR2 SQIVND (reference sequence). Trimming cost V 8 bases and J 10 bases; bases outside gene matches: 13. The CDR3 DNA is TGTGCCAGTCGACCCCCGGGACAGGGGTATGGAGCTTTCTTT. It yields the protein CASRPPGQGYGAFF.

In this sample, this clonotype turned up many times. The CDR3 spells CASSFSRDSAFLGYGYTF. The CDR3 nucleotides read TGCGCCAGCAGCTTCTCCCGGGACAGCGCCTTTCTGGGCTATGGCTACACCTTC. The chain has TRBV5-1 and TRBJ1-2; 7 positions agree with TRBD1. The CDR3 runs to 18 residues. Trimming removed 2 bases from V and 4 bases from J; junction bases left unmatched: 17. The V gene's germline CDR1 is SGHRS and CDR2 YFSETQ.

This clonotype was seen ten or more times. The J gene is TRBJ1-1, the V gene TRBV5-1, with TRBD1 as a possible D gene (6 bases). Germline-derived CDR1 and CDR2 are SGHRS and YFSETQ. V was cut by 2 bases and J by 0 bases, with 11 bases left in between. The CDR3 has 15 residues. The CDR3 is CASSFFGGMNTEAFF. The DNA of the CDR3 is TGCGCCAGCAGCTTCTTCGGGGGCATGAACACTGAAGCTTTCTTT.

This clonotype was detected many times. The CDR3 loop is CASQPPEAKNIQYF. DNA of the CDR3: TGTGCCTCCCAGCCCCCGGAAGCCAAAAACATTCAGTACTTC. The V gene is TRBV27, the J gene TRBJ2-4; D is ambiguous. V was trimmed by 11 bases and J by 0 bases, leaving 14 bases between them. This CDR3 is 14 amino acids long. Per germline, CDR1 MNHEY and CDR2 SMNVEV (reference sequence).

This clonotype came up many times. The J gene is TRBJ1-1, the V gene TRBV20-1; D gene ambiguous. The CDR3 is 15 amino acids. CDR1 DFQATT and CDR2 SNEGSKA come from the germline V gene (reference sequence). Trimming removed 0 bases at V and 6 bases at J, with 17 bases between. The CDR3 region has the DNA TGCAGTGCTAGAGATCGAAAAGAGCCCACACCTGAAGCTTTCTTT. Protein product: CSARDRKEPTPEAFF.

The sample holds many counts of this clonotype. This chain uses TRBV6-2 or TRBV6-3 with TRBJ1-1, with unresolved D. V lost 0 bases to trimming and J lost 1 base, with 9 bases between them. Germline V gene lookup returns CDR1 MNHEY and CDR2 SVGEGT. The CDR3 contains 15 residues. CDR3 coding DNA: TGTGCCAGCAGTTACTCCCCCGCAGCGAACACTGAAGCTTTCTTT. Translated: CASSYSPAANTEAFF.

In its sample, this clonotype was seen many times. This chain joins TRBV6-2 or TRBV6-3 and TRBJ1-2, with D possibly being TRBD1 (5 bases). V lost 6 bases and J lost 4, with 15 bases in between. Per the germline V gene, CDR1 is MNHEY and CDR2 is SVGEGT. This CDR3 spans 14 amino acids. The CDR3 region has the DNA TGTGCCAGCAGCAACGGGGGATTCGGCTATGGCTACACCTTC. Translation gives CASSNGGFGYGYTF.

This chain connects TRBV5-1 to TRBJ2-5, with TRBD2 matching over 8 bases. CDR3 size: 13 residues. Germline V gene lookup returns CDR1 SGHRS and CDR2 YFSETQ. V shed 2 bases and J 7 bases; nucleotides not matched to a gene: 4. The DNA for the CDR3 is TGCGCCAGCAGCTTCAGCGGGAGTTTGACCCAGTACTTC. The encoded protein is CASSFSGSLTQYF.

This clonotype has ten or more counts. The gene calls are TRBV4-1 and TRBJ2-2; D not resolved. CDR3 length: 14 residues. Trimming stripped 7 bases from V and 0 bases from J, with 9 bases between. Germline CDR1 MGHRA, CDR2 YSYEKL. CDR3 region: CASKDRTNTGELFF. The CDR3, as DNA: TGCGCCAGCAAGGACCGGACGAACACCGGGGAGCTGTTTTTT.

This clonotype was counted at least ten times. The chain is built from TRBV11-3 and TRBJ2-2; weak D call: TRBD1 (5 bases). The CDR3 loop spans 15 amino acids. Germline loops: CDR1 SGHNT, CDR2 YENEEA. V lost 1 base and J lost 6, with 12 bases in between. DNA of the CDR3: TGTGCCAGCAGCTTAGGTGTAGGGGAAGCCGGGGAGCTGTTTTTT. It translates to CASSLGVGEAGELFF.

This clonotype was observed at least ten times. The V and J genes are TRBV28 and TRBJ2-2; D ambiguous. Per germline, CDR1 MDHEN and CDR2 SYDVKM. V dropped 6 bases and J dropped 4 bases, with 9 bases sitting between them. The CDR3 contains 13 residues. The CDR3 DNA sequence: TGTGCCAGCAGCTACCAATTCACCGGGGAGCTGTTTTTT. This translates into CASSYQFTGELFF.

This clonotype was counted at least ten times. This chain connects TRBV6-5 to TRBJ2-7; D is perhaps TRBD2 (6 bases). The CDR3 consists of 15 residues. Trimming took 6 bases from V and 3 from J, leaving 18 bases between them. CDR1 and CDR2 (germline): MNHEY, SVGAGI. The CDR3 protein is CASRMNERLVYEQYF. The DNA for the CDR3 is TGTGCCAGCAGAATGAACGAGAGACTAGTCTACGAGCAGTACTTC.

The table lists this clonotype with many counts. The chain combines TRBV27 with TRBJ2-2, with D perhaps matching TRBD1 (5 bases). Between the trimmed V and J ends, which lost 6 bases and 0 bases, there was a span of 14 bases. Germline V CDR1 and CDR2: MNHEY, SMNVEV (reference sequence). The CDR3 sequence is 16 residues long. Here the CDR3 reads CASRPDRIANTGELFF. In DNA form, the CDR3 reads TGTGCCAGCAGACCAGACAGAATCGCGAACACCGGGGAGCTGTTTTTT.

This clonotype has at least ten counts. This sequence joins TRBV24-1 and TRBJ2-5; D is possibly TRBD1 or TRBD2 (5 bases each). Per the germline V gene, CDR1 is KGHDR and CDR2 is SFDVKD. This CDR3 contains 17 residues. V lost 4 bases and J lost 4, with 21 bases in between. The CDR3 nucleotides read TGTGCCACCAGTGAACGGGACCGAACTGGCCAGGGAGAGACCCAGTACTTC. As protein: CATSERDRTGQGETQYF.

In its sample, this clonotype was seen many times. The V gene is TRBV19, the J gene TRBJ2-4; TRBD2 aligns across 7 bases. The V and J ends lost 4 bases and 6 bases, in that order; junction bases with no gene match: 6. CDR3 size: 14 residues. CDR1 is LNHDA and CDR2 is SQIVND in the germline V gene (reference sequence). DNA of the CDR3: TGTGCCAGTAGTAGCGGGAGTTTCGCAAACATTCAGTACTTC. Translation: CASSSGSFANIQYF.

This clonotype came up many times. This sequence joins TRBV28 and TRBJ1-5; unclear D gene. The germline gives CDR1 MDHEN, CDR2 SYDVKM. Trimming took off 5 bases at V and 0 bases at J, with 14 bases between the two ends. This CDR3 has 16 amino acids. This CDR3 reads CASSPPDLYSNQPQHF. Written as DNA, the CDR3 is TGTGCCAGCAGTCCCCCGGACTTATATAGCAATCAGCCCCAGCATTTT.

In its sample, this clonotype was seen many times. The chain uses TRBV24-1 and TRBJ2-7; possibly TRBD2 for D (5 bases). The CDR3 covers 11 residues. Trimming took off 7 bases at V and 7 bases at J, with 10 bases between the two ends. CDR1 and CDR2 (germline): KGHDR, SFDVKD. DNA of the CDR3: TGTGCCACCAGCAACGGGGAAGAGCAGTACTTC. As protein: CATSNGEEQYF.

This clonotype was recorded at least ten times. The chain couples TRBV6-1 to TRBJ2-7; D ambiguous. The CDR3 contains 12 residues. V lost 3 bases, J lost 3 bases, and 6 bases lay in between. The germline gives CDR1 MNHNS, CDR2 SASEGT. This CDR3 reads CASSEYFYEQYF. As DNA, the CDR3 is TGTGCCAGCAGTGAGTATTTCTACGAGCAGTACTTC.